This T cell receptor (beta chain) stems from a study of blood T cell repertoires in COVID-19. Study details: Samples representing acute and convalescent COVID-19 were sourced from the United States, Italy and Spain. From T cells, B-cell-depleted T cells, or PBMCs came the material, which was cDNA or gDNA.

Followed over time, Seattle patients had been enrolled while infection was active. As processed by the authors: Estimation of nucleated cell counts was performed using reference gene primer amplification. Clones were read by immunoSEQ multiplex PCR, and TCRdb kept only the in-frame ones, dropping some. V and J calls plus clone size are reproduced from that table; the DNA served to infer D and trimming. Among some 150,000 clones listed, under 85% were seen once. CDR1 SNHLY and CDR2 FYNNEI come from the germline V gene. The CDR3 totals 14 residues. Trimming took 5 bases from V and 6 from J; bases not matched to a gene: 2.

The specimen was peripheral blood. V is TRBV2 and J is TRBJ1-4; 11 bases agree with TRBD1. The receptor comes from a man in his 60s with COVID-19, enrolled during active disease. In nucleotides, the CDR3 is TGTGCCAGCAGTCGGGACAGGGGGGATGAAAAACTGTTTTTT. Translated, it gives CASSRDRGDEKLFF.